This entry lists 3 T cell receptor beta chains sequenced from one sample in a study of blood T cells in healthy people across ages. For the second PCR, which ran for about 7 to 11 cycles, a sample-barcoded 5' primer and a J-beta primer mix were used. Each CDR3 protein is one row after TCRdb ran MiXCR on the 5' RACE reads. The sample includes some 750,000 distinct CDR3 sequences, about 24% of them seen just once. The specimen sequenced was blood. The receptors stem from a man in his 70s in good health.

This clonotype has more than one count but fewer than ten. The chain carries TRBV18 and TRBJ1-1; D ambiguous. This CDR3 contains 15 residues. The V end lost 0 bases, the J end lost 4 bases, and 12 bases lay between the germline ends. Germline V gene data show CDR1 as KGHSH and CDR2 as LQKENI. The CDR3 DNA is TGTGCCAGCTCACCACCAGGAGGGTTAGTCACTGAAGCTTTCTTT. Translated, it gives CASSPPGGLVTEAFF.

Note on this clonotype: One base away lies a much larger clone, so this may be a sequencing read error. The chain recombines TRBV5-1 with TRBJ1-2; D is uncertain. With 0 bases removed from V and 4 bases from J, the gap between germline ends came to 7 bases. The CDR3 has 13 amino acids. The germline V gene encodes CDR1 SGHRS and CDR2 YFSETQ. DNA for the CDR3: TGCGCCAGCAGCTTGGGGGCTATCTATGGCTACACCTTC. Protein product: CASSLGAIYGYTF.

The J gene is TRBJ1-4, the V gene TRBV20-1; TRBD1 is a possible D gene (5 bases). Trimming took 6 bases from V and 4 from J, leaving 12 bases between them. This CDR3 contains 13 residues. In germline, CDR1 is DFQATT, CDR2 SNEGSKA (reference sequence). The CDR3 loop is CSAPWGDNEKLFF. Written as DNA, the CDR3 is TGCAGTGCCCCCTGGGGGGATAATGAAAAACTGTTTTTT.